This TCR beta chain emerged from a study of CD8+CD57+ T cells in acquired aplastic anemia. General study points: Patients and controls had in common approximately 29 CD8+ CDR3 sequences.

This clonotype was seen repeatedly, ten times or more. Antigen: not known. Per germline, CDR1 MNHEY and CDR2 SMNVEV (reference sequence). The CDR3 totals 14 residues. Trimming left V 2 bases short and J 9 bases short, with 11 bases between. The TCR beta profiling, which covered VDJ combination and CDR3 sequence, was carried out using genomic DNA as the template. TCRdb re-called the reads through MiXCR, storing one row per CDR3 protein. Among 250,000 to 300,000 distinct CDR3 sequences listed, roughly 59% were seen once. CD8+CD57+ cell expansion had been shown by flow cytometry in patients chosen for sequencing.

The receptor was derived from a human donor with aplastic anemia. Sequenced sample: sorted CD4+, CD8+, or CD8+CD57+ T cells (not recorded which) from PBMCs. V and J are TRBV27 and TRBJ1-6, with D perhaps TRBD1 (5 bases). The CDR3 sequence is CASSLNQGVSPLHF. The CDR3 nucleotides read TGTGCCAGCAGTTTAAACCAGGGCGTTTCACCCCTCCACTTT.